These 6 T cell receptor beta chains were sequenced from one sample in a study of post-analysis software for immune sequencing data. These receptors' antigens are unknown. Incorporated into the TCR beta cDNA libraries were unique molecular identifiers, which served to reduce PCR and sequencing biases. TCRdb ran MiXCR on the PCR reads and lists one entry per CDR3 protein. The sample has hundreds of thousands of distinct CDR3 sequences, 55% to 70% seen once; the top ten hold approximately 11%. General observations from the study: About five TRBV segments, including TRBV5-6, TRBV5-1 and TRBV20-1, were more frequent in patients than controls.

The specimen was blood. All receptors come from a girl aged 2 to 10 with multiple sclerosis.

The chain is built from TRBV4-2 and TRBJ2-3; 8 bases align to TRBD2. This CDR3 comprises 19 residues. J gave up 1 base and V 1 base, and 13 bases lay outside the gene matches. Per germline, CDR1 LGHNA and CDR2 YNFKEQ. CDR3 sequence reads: CASSQALQILADRTDTQYF. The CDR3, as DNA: TGTGCCAGCAGCCAAGCCCTCCAAATACTAGCGGATCGCACAGATACGCAGTATTTT.

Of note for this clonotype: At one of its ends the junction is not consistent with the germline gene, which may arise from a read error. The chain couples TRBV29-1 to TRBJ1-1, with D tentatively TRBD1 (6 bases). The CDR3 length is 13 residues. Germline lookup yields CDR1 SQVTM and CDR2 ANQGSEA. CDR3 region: CSVEVDRNTEAFF. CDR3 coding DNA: TGCAGCGTGGAAGTGGACAGGAACACTGAAGCTTTCTTT.

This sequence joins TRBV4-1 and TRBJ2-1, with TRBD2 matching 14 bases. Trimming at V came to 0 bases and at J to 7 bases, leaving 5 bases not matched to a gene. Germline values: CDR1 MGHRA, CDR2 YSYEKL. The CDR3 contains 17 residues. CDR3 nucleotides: TGCGCCAGCAGCCAAGATTGGGGACTAGCGGGAGTAAATGAGCAGTTCTTC. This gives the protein CASSQDWGLAGVNEQFF.

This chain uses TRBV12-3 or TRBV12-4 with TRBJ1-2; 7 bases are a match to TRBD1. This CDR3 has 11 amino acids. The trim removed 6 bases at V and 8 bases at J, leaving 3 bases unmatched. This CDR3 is CASRLQGGYTF. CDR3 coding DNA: TGTGCCAGCAGACTACAGGGGGGCTACACCTTC.

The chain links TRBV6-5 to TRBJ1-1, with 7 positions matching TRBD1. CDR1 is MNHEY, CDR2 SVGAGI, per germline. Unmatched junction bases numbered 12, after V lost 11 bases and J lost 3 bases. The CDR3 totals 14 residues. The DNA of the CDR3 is TGTGCCGCCGGGACAGATATCGGGTACACTGAAGCTTTCTTT. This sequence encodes CAAGTDIGYTEAFF.

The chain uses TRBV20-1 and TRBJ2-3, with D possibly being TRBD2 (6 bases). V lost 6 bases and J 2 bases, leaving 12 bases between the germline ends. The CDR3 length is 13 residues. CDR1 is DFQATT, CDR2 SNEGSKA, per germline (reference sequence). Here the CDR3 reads CSAGGGSTDTQYF. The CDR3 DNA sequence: TGCAGTGCGGGGGGAGGATCCACAGATACGCAGTATTTT.